Shown below are 21 T cell receptor beta chains from a single sample sequenced in a study of T-cell memory formation after mild COVID-19. Each CDR3 protein gets one entry after TCRdb re-called the 5' RACE reads with MiXCR. The sample has about 540,000 distinct CDR3 sequences; about a fifth are singletons. The source material was PBMCs or a T cell subset sorted from them (not recorded which). The receptors were gathered from an adult woman who had mild COVID-19 (a few samples of this study predate the infection). Cell type and time point are not known.

In its sample, this clonotype was seen a few times. This chain connects TRBV7-9 to TRBJ1-5; 9 nucleotides match TRBD1. Trimming cost V 2 bases and J 3 bases; bases outside gene matches: 8. The CDR3 spans 17 residues. Germline-derived CDR1 and CDR2 are SEHNR and FQNEAQ (reference sequence). CDR3 in DNA: TGTGCCAGCAGCTTATGGGGACAGGGAGGTTCCAATCAGCCCCAGCATTTT. Translation gives CASSLWGQGGSNQPQHF.

This chain uses TRBV25-1 with TRBJ2-1; 8 bases fit TRBD2. The CDR3 loop spans 17 amino acids. Germline V lookup: CDR1 MGHDK, CDR2 SYGVNS. The junction had 6 bases not matched to a gene; V was cut back by 2 bases and J by 0 bases. This CDR3 is CASSERAGANSYNEQFF. The CDR3 bases are TGTGCCAGCAGTGAAAGAGCGGGAGCGAACTCCTACAATGAGCAGTTCTTC.

This clonotype was counted only a few times. The V call is TRBV7-3, the J call TRBJ2-2, with TRBD2 identical over 8 bases. Trimming at V came to 2 bases and at J to 4 bases, leaving 6 bases not matched to a gene. Germline values: CDR1 SGHTA, CDR2 FQGTGA. The CDR3 contains 16 residues. This chain's CDR3 is CASSLSSGGTTGELFF. In nucleotides, the CDR3 is TGTGCCAGCAGCTTATCGTCGGGGGGGACCACCGGGGAGCTGTTTTTT.

This clonotype was seen repeatedly, ten times or more. The chain employs TRBV3-1 and TRBJ1-3, with D possibly being TRBD1 (6 bases). V lost 4 bases to trimming and J lost 0 bases, with 13 bases between them. This CDR3 region has 16 residues. Germline assignment: CDR1 LGHDT and CDR2 YNNKEL (reference sequence). CDR3: CASSPTGLSSGNTIYF. The DNA of the CDR3 is TGTGCCAGCAGCCCCACAGGGCTAAGCTCTGGAAACACCATATATTTT.

As DNA, the CDR3 is TGTGCCAGCAGCTCAAGGATGGGGGTAGATACGCAGTATTTT. Amino acid sequence: CASSSRMGVDTQYF. This chain joins TRBV11-2 and TRBJ2-3; D assignment may be TRBD1 or TRBD2 (5 bases each). From germline, CDR1 is SGHAT and CDR2 FQNNGV. The CDR3 contains 14 residues. The V end lost 4 bases, the J end lost 5 bases, and 13 bases lay between the germline ends.

This clonotype has just a few counts. The chain has TRBV5-1 and TRBJ1-2; D is unclear. Germline CDR1 is SGHRS and CDR2 is YFSETQ. V was cut by 0 bases and J by 1 base, with 7 bases left in between. The CDR3 totals 14 residues. CDR3 in DNA: TGCGCCAGCAGCTTGGGAAACAATAACTATGGCTACACCTTC. It encodes CASSLGNNNYGYTF.

V and J are TRBV30 and TRBJ2-7, with D maybe TRBD1 (6 bases). Germline V gives CDR1 GTSNPN, CDR2 SVGIG (reference sequence). There are 11 residues in the CDR3. V was shortened by 2 bases and J by 6 bases, with 8 bases between the two germline ends. The CDR3 sequence: CAWSRGGEQYF. The CDR3 DNA reads TGTGCCTGGAGTAGAGGGGGCGAGCAGTACTTC.

This clonotype was recorded a few times. The chain links TRBV7-8 to TRBJ1-6; maybe TRBD1 (5 bases). Looked up from germline, CDR1 is SGHVS and CDR2 is FQNEAQ. V dropped 3 bases and J dropped 5 bases, with 11 bases sitting between them. The CDR3 spans 15 residues. The CDR3, as DNA: TGTGCCAGCAGCTTTTCTTCGGGGGATAATTCACCCCTCCACTTT. The encoded protein is CASSFSSGDNSPLHF.

This clonotype was counted only a few times. This sequence joins TRBV11-2 and TRBJ2-2; TRBD2 agrees at 8 bases. The CDR3 length is 16 residues. Germline CDR1 SGHAT, CDR2 FQNNGV. V lost 5 bases and J lost 7; bases outside the gene matches: 12. CDR3 protein: CASSGGTGGPSGELFF. The CDR3 coding sequence is TGTGCCAGCAGCGGGGGGACGGGAGGGCCTAGCGGGGAGCTGTTTTTT.

This clonotype turned up a few times. The gene calls are TRBV5-5 and TRBJ2-5, with D possibly being TRBD2 (5 bases). CDR3 length: 13 residues. Germline V gene data show CDR1 as SGHKS and CDR2 as YYEKEE (reference sequence). V gave up 5 bases and J gave up 5 bases, with 13 bases separating them. The CDR3 bases are TGTGCCAGCAGTCATAGGCGAGGGGAGACCCAGTACTTC. Residues: CASSHRRGETQYF.

The chain combines TRBV6-2 or TRBV6-3 with TRBJ2-3; D uncertain. The CDR3 length is 14 residues. V lost 5 bases and J 4 bases, leaving 13 bases between the germline ends. CDR1 is MNHEY, CDR2 SVGEGT, per germline. The CDR3 nucleotides are TGTGCCAGCAGTCCCTCGTTTCGTCCAGATACGCAGTATTTT. It is translated as CASSPSFRPDTQYF.

The chain is built from TRBV6-2 or TRBV6-3 and TRBJ2-3, with 8 bases aligning to TRBD2. This CDR3 region has 14 residues. In germline, CDR1 is MNHEY, CDR2 SVGEGT. J was trimmed by 5 bases and V by 7 bases; bases with no gene match: 8. Here the CDR3 reads CASIPRGVIDTQYF. CDR3 nucleotide sequence: TGTGCCAGCATCCCGCGGGGGGTTATAGATACGCAGTATTTT.

In its sample, this clonotype was seen a few times. The gene calls are TRBV15 and TRBJ2-5; D gene uncertain. Germline assignment: CDR1 LNHNV and CDR2 YYDKDF (reference sequence). V gave up 5 bases and J gave up 5 bases, with 15 bases separating them. This CDR3 comprises 14 residues. The CDR3 coding sequence is TGTGCCACCAGCGGTCCCTCAGGAGAGGAGACCCAGTACTTC. Translating gives CATSGPSGEETQYF.

The chain is built from TRBV5-1 and TRBJ2-1; TRBD1 agrees at 10 bases. Germline loops: CDR1 SGHRS, CDR2 YFSETQ. V lost 0 bases to trimming and J lost 6 bases; unmatched junction nucleotides: 3. The CDR3 has 15 residues. CDR3 bases: TGCGCCAGCAGCTTGGAAGGGACAGGGGCCAATGAGCAGTTCTTC. Translating gives CASSLEGTGANEQFF.

The rearrangement links TRBV30 to TRBJ1-2; possibly TRBD1 for D (6 bases). Germline lookup yields CDR1 GTSNPN and CDR2 SVGIG (reference sequence). The CDR3 consists of 14 residues. Trimming left V 3 bases short and J 1 base short, with 12 bases between. The CDR3 DNA is TGTGCCTGGAGCGGACTGGACAGTAACTATGGCTACACCTTC. Its translation is CAWSGLDSNYGYTF.

The V and J genes are TRBV29-1 and TRBJ2-7; the match to TRBD1 covers 7 bases. The CDR3 totals 13 residues. Losses at the gene ends were 7 bases for V and 4 bases for J; bases not matched to a gene: 10. Germline loops: CDR1 SQVTM, CDR2 ANQGSEA. CDR3 loop: CSGSFGQDYEQYF. CDR3 bases: TGCAGCGGATCATTTGGACAGGATTACGAGCAGTACTTC.

This clonotype was detected only a few times. The J gene is TRBJ2-3, the V gene TRBV12-3 or TRBV12-4; either TRBD1 or TRBD2 may fit D (5 bases each). Trimming took off 1 base at V and 3 bases at J, with 17 bases between the two ends. This CDR3 is 17 amino acids long. For the CDR3, the DNA is TGTGCCAGCAGTTTAGTTAGCGCAGGGTCGGGTACAGATACGCAGTATTTT. It yields the protein CASSLVSAGSGTDTQYF.

This clonotype turned up a few times. The DNA for the CDR3 is TGCAGTGCTAGAGCTCTAGTCGCAAGCGGGGGCCGGAGCACAGATACGCAGTATTTT. Its protein is CSARALVASGGRSTDTQYF. The rearrangement links TRBV20-1 to TRBJ2-3; 8 bases agree with TRBD2. Germline CDR1 DFQATT, CDR2 SNEGSKA (reference sequence). This CDR3 region has 19 residues. The trim removed 1 base at V and 0 bases at J, leaving 15 bases unmatched.

V usage is TRBV7-9 and J usage is TRBJ2-7; D is ambiguous. With 7 bases removed from V and 4 bases from J, the gap between germline ends came to 8 bases. There are 11 residues in the CDR3. The germline CDR1 and CDR2 sequences are SEHNR and FQNEAQ (reference sequence). In DNA, the CDR3 is TGTGCCAGCACCTCGCTTTACGAGCAGTACTTC. It is translated as CASTSLYEQYF.

This clonotype was counted between two and nine times. V gene TRBV3-1 combines with J gene TRBJ2-1, with D possibly TRBD2 on 6 matching bases. Germline V gene lookup returns CDR1 LGHDT and CDR2 YNNKEL (reference sequence). This CDR3 spans 16 amino acids. Between the trimmed V and J ends, which lost 2 bases and 10 bases, there was a span of 21 bases. CDR3 sequence: CASSQQGGMGIGEQFF. The CDR3 DNA reads as TGTGCCAGCAGCCAACAAGGCGGGATGGGCATCGGGGAGCAGTTCTTC.

The gene calls are TRBV7-2 and TRBJ2-3; weak D call: TRBD2 (5 bases). The V gene lost 1 base and the J gene lost 8 bases, with 19 bases spanning the gap. CDR3 length: 16 residues. Germline values: CDR1 SGHTA, CDR2 FQGNSA. The CDR3 DNA reads as TGTGCCAGCAGCTTAGTAAGCGGTCCTAATGGTGGTACGCAGTATTTT. It encodes CASSLVSGPNGGTQYF. Variable domain in full (rest from reference TRBV7-2 and TRBJ2-3): GAGVSQSPSNKVTEKGKDVELRCDPISGHTALYWYRQSLGQGLEFLIYFQGNSAPDKSGLPSDRFSAERTGGSVSTLTIQRTQQEDSAVYLCASSLVSGPNGGTQYFGPGTRLTVL.